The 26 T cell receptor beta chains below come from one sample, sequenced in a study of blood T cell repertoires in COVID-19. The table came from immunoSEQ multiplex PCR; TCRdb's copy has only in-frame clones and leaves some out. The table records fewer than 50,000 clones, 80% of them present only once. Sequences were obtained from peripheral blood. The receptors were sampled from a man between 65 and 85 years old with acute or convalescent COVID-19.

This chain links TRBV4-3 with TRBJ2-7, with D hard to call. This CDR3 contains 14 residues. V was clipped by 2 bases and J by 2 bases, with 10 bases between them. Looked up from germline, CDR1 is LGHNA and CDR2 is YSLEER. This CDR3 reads CASSQTPDTYEQYF. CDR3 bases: TGCGCCAGCAGCCAAACACCTGACACCTACGAGCAGTACTTC.

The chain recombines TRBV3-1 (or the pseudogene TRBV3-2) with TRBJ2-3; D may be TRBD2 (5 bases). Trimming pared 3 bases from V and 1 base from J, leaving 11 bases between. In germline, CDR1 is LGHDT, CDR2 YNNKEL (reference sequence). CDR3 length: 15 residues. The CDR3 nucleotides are TGTGCCAGCAGCCACCGGGGTGTTGGCACAGATACGCAGTATTTT. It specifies CASSHRGVGTDTQYF.

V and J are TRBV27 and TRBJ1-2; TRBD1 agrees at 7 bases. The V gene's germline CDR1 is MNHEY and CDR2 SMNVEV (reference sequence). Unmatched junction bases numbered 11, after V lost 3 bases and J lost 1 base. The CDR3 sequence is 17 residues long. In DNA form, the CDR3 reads TGTGCCAGCAGTTTGAGTGTTGGGACAGTCAATAACTATGGCTACACCTTC. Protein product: CASSLSVGTVNNYGYTF.

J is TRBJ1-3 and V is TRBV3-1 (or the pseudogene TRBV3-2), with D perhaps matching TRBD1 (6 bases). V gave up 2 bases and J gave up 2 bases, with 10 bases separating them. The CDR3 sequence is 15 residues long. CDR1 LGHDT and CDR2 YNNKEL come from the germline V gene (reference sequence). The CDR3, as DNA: TGTGCCAGCAGCCAAAAAAGGGGGACTGGAAACACCATATATTTT. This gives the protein CASSQKRGTGNTIYF.

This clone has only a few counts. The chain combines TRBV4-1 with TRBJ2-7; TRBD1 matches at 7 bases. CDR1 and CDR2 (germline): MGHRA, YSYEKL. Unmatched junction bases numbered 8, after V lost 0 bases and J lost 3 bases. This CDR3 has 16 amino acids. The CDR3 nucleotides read TGCGCCAGCAGCCAAGACCAGGGGGATTTGATCTACGAGCAGTACTTC. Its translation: CASSQDQGDLIYEQYF.

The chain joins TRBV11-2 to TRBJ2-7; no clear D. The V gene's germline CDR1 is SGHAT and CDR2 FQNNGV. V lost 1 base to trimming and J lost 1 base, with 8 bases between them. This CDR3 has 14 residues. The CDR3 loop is CASSLGVESYEQYF. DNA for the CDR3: TGTGCCAGCAGCTTAGGAGTAGAGTCCTACGAGCAGTACTTC.

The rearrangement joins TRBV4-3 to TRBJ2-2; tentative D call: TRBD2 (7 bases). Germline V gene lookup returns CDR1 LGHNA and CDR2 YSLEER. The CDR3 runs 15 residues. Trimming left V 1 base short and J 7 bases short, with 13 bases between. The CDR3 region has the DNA TGCGCCAGCAGCCAAGCGGGGGGCAATATCGGGGAGCTGTTTTTT. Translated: CASSQAGGNIGELFF.

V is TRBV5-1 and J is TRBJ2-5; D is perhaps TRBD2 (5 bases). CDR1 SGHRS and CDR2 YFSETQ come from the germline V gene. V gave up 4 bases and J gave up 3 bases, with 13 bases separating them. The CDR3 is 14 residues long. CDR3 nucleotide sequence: TGCGCCAGCAGCGCAGGACTGGCAGAAGAGACCCAGTACTTC. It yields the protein CASSAGLAEETQYF. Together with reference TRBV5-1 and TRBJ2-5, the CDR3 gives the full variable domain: KAGVTQTPRYLIKTRGQQVTLSCSPISGHRSVSWYQQTPGQGLQFLFEYFSETQRNKGNFPGRFSGRQFSNSRSEMNVSTLELGDSALYLCASSAGLAEETQYFGPGTRLLVL.

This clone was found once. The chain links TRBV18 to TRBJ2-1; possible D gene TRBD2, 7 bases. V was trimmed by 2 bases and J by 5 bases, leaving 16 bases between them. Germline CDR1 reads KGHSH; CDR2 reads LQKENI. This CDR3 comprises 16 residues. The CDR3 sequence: CASSPRTAGANNEQFF. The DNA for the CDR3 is TGTGCCAGCTCACCAAGGACGGCGGGGGCTAACAATGAGCAGTTCTTC. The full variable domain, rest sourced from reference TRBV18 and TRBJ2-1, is NAGVMQNPRHLVRRRGQEARLRCSPMKGHSHVYWYRQLPEEGLKFMVYLQKENIIDESGMPKERFSAEFPKEGPSILRIQQVVRGDSAAYFCASSPRTAGANNEQFFGPGTRLTVL.

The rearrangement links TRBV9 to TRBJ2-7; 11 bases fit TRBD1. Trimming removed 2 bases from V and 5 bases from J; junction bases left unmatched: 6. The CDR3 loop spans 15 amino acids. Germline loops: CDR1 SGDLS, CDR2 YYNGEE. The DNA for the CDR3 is TGTGCCAGCAGCGTGGGACAGGGGGTAGTGAACGAGCAGTACTTC. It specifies CASSVGQGVVNEQYF.

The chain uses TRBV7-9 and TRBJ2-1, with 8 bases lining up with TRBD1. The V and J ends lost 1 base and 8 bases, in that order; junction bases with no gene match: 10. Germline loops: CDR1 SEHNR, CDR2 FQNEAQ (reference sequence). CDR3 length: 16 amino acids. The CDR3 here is CASSLGIGQGWDEQFF. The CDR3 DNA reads TGTGCCAGCAGCTTAGGTATTGGACAGGGTTGGGATGAGCAGTTCTTC.

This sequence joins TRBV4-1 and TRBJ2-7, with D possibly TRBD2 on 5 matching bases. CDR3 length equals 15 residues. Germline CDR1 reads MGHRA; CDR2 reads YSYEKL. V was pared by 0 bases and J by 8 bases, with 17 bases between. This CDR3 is CASSQDAGLVIKQYF. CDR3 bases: TGCGCCAGCAGCCAAGACGCAGGACTCGTGATAAAGCAGTACTTC.

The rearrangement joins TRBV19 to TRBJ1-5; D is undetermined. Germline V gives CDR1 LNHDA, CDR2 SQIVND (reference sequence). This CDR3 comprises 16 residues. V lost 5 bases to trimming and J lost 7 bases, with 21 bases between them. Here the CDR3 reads CASSEERVRGPQPQHF. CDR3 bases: TGTGCCAGTAGTGAGGAGCGGGTGAGAGGTCCCCAGCCCCAGCATTTT.

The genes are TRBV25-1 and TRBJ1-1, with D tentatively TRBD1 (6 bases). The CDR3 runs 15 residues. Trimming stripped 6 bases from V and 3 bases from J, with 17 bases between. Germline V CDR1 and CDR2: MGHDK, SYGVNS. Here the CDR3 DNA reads TGTGCCAGCAGCCGACAGGTCGCTGCCTACACTGAAGCTTTCTTT. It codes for CASSRQVAAYTEAFF.

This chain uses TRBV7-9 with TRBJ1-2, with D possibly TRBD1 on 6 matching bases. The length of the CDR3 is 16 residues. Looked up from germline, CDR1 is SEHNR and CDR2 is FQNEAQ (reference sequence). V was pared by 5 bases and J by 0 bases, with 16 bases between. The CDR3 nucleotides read TGTGCCAGCAGCAGCGTAACAGGGATGTCTAACTATGGCTACACCTTC. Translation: CASSSVTGMSNYGYTF.

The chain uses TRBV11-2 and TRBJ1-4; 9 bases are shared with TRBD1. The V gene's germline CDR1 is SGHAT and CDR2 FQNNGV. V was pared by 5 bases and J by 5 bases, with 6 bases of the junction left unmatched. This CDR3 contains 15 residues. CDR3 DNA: TGTGCCAGCAGCCCCTCCGGGACAGGGAATGAAAAACTGTTTTTT. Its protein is CASSPSGTGNEKLFF.

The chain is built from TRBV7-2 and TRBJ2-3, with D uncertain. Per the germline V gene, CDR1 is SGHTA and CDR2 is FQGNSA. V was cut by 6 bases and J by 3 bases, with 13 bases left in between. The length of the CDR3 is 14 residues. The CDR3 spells CASSSQPLTDTQYF. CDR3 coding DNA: TGTGCCAGCAGTTCACAGCCGTTAACAGATACGCAGTATTTT.

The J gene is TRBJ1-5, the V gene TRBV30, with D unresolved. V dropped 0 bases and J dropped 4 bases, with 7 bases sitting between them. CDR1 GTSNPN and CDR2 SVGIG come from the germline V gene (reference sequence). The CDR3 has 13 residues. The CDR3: CAWSVAGNQPQHF. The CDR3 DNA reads TGTGCCTGGAGTGTAGCGGGGAATCAGCCCCAGCATTTT.

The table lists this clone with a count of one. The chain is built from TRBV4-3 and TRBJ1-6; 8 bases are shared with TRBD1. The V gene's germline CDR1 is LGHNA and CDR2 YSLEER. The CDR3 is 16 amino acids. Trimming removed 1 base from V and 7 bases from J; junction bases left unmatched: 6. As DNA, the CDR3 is TGCGCCAGCAGCCAAGGGACAGGGAATCAGAATTCACCCCTCCACTTT. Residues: CASSQGTGNQNSPLHF.

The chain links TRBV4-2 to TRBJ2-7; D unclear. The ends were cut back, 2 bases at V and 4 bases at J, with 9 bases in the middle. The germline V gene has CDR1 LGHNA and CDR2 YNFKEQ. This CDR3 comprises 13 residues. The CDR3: CASSQSTRYEQYF. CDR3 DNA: TGTGCCAGCAGCCAAAGTACGAGGTACGAGCAGTACTTC.

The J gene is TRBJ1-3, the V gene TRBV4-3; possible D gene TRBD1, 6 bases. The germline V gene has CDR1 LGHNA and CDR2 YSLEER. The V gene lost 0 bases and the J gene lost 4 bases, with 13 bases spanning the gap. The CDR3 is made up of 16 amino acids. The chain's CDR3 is CASSQDRGGPGNTIYF. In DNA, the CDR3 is TGCGCCAGCAGCCAAGATAGGGGGGGGCCCGGAAACACCATATATTTT.

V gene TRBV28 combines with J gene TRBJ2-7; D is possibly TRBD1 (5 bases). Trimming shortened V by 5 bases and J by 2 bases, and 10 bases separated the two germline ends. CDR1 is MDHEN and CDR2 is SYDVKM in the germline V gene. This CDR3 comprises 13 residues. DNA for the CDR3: TGTGCCAGCAGTAACCGACAGCCCTACGAGCAGTACTTC. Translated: CASSNRQPYEQYF.

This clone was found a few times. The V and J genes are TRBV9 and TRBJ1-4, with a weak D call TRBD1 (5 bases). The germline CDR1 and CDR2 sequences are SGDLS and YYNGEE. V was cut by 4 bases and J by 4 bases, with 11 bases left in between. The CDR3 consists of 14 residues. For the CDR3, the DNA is TGTGCCAGCAGCCAGGAGGGGTTTAATGAAAAACTGTTTTTT. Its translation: CASSQEGFNEKLFF.

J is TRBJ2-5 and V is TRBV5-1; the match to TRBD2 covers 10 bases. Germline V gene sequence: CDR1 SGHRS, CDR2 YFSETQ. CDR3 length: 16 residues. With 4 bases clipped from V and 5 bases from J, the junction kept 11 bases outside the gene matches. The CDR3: CASSPRTSGYGETQYF. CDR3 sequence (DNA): TGCGCCAGCAGCCCACGGACTAGCGGATACGGGGAGACCCAGTACTTC.

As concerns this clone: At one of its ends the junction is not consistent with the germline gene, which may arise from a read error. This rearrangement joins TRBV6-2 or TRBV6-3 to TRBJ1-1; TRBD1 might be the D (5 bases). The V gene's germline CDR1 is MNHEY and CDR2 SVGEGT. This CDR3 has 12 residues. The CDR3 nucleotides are TGTGCCAGCAGTAACTCCTGGGGCGAAGCTTTCTTT. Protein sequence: CASSNSWGEAFF.

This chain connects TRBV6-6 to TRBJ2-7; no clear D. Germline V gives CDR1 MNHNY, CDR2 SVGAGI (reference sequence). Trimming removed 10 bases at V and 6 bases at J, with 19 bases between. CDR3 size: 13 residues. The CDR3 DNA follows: TGTGCCACTTCTCCGGGTTCCAGAGGCGAGCAGTACTTC. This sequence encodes CATSPGSRGEQYF.